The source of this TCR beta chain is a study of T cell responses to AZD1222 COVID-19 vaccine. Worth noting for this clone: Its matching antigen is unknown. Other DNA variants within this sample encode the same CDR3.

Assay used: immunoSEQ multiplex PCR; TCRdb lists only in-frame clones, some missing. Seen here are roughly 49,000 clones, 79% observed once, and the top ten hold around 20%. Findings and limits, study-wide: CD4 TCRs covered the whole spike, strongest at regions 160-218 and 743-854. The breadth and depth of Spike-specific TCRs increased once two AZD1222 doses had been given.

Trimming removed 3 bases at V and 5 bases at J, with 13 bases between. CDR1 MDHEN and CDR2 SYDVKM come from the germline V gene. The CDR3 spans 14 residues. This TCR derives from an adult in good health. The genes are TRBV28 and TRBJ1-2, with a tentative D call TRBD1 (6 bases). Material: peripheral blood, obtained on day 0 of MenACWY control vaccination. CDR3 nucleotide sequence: TGTGCCAGCAGTTTGCGGGGGGCGAGTTATGGCTACACCTTC. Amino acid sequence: CASSLRGASYGYTF.